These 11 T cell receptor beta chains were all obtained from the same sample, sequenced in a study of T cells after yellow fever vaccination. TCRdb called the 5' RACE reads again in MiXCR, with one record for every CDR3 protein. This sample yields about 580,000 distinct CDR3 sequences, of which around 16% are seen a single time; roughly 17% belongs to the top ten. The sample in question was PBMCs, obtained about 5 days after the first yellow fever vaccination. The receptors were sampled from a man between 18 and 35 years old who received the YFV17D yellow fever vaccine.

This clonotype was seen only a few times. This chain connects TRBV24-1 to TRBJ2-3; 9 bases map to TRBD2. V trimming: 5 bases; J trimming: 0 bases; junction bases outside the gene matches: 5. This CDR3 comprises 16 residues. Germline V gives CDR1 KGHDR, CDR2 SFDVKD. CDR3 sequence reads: CATSGIAGDSTDTQYF. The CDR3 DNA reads TGTGCCACCAGTGGCATAGCGGGGGATAGCACAGATACGCAGTATTTT.

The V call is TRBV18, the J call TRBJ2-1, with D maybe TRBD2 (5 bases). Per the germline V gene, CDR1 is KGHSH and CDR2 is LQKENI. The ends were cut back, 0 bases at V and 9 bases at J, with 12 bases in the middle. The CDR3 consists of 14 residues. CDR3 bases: TGTGCCAGCTCACCACCATGGGAAGGAGGTGAGCAGTTCTTC. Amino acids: CASSPPWEGGEQFF.

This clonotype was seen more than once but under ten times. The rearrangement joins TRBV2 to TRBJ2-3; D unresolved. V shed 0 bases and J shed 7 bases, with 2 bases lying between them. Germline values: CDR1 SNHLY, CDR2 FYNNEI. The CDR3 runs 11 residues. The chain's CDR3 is CASSEAYTQYF. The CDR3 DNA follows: TGTGCCAGCAGTGAAGCTTATACGCAGTATTTT.

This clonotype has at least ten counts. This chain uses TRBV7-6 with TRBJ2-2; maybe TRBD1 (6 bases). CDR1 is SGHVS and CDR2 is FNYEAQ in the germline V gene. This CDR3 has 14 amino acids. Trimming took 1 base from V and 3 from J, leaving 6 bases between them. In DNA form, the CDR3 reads TGTGCCAGCAGCTTAGAGGGGGACACCGGGGAGCTGTTTTTT. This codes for CASSLEGDTGELFF.

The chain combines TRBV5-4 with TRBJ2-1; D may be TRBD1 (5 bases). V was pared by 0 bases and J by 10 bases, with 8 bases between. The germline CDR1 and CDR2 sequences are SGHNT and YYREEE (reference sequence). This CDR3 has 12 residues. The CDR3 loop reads CASSLDSGEQFF. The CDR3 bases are TGTGCCAGCAGCTTGGATTCAGGGGAGCAGTTCTTC.

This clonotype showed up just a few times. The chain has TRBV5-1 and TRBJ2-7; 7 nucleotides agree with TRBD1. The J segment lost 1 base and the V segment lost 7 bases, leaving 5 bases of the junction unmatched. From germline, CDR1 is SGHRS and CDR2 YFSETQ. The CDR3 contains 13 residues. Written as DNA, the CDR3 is TGCGCCAGCTCGACAGGGAAATCCTACGAGCAGTACTTC. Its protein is CASSTGKSYEQYF.

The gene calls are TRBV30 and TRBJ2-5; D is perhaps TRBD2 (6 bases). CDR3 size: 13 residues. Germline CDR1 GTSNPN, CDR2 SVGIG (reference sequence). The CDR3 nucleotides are TGTGTGCTCCTGTGGGGGGACCAAGAGACCCAGTACTTC. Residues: CVLLWGDQETQYF.

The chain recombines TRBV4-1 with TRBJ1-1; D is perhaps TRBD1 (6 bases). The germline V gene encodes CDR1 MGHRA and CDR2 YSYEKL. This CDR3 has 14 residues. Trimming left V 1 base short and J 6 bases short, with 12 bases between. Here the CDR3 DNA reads TGCGCCAGCAGCCAAGCTGCAGGGGTTCCTGAAGCTTTCTTT. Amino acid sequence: CASSQAAGVPEAFF.

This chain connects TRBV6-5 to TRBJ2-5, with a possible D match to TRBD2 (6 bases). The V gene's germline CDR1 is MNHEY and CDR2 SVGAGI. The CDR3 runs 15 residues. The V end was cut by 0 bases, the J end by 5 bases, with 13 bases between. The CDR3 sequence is CASSYSIRGWETQYF. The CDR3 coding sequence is TGTGCCAGCAGTTACTCGATTCGGGGGTGGGAGACCCAGTACTTC.

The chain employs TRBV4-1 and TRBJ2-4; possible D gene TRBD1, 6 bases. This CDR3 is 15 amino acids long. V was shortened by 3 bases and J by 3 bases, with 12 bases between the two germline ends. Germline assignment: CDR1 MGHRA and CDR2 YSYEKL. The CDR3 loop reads CASSQARQDKNIQYF. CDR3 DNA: TGCGCCAGCAGCCAGGCGAGACAGGACAAAAACATTCAGTACTTC.

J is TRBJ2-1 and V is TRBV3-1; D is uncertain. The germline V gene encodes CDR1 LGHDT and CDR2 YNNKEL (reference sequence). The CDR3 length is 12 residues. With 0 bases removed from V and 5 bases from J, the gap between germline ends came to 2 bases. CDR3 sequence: CASSQDDNEQFF. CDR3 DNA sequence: TGTGCCAGCAGCCAAGACGACAATGAGCAGTTCTTC.